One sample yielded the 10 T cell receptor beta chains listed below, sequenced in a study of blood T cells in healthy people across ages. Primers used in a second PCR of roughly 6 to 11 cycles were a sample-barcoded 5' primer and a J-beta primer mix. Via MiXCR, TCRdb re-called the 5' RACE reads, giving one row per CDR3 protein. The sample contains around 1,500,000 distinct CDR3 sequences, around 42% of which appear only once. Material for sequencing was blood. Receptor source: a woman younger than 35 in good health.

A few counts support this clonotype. The CDR3 loop reads CASSGSATSGSNEQYF. In nucleotides, the CDR3 is TGTGCCAGCAGTGGGAGTGCGACTAGCGGGAGCAACGAGCAGTACTTC. The chain combines TRBV2 with TRBJ2-7; 12 bases are a match to TRBD2. The V segment lost 4 bases and the J segment 5 bases; nucleotides outside the gene matches: 9. In germline, CDR1 is SNHLY, CDR2 FYNNEI. The CDR3 loop spans 16 amino acids.

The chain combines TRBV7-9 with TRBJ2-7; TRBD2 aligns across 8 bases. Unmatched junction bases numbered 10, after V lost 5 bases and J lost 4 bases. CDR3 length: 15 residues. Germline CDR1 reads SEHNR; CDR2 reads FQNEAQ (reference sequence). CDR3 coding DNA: TGTGCCAGCAGCAGAGCGGGACTAGTTTCTTACGAGCAGTACTTC. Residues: CASSRAGLVSYEQYF.

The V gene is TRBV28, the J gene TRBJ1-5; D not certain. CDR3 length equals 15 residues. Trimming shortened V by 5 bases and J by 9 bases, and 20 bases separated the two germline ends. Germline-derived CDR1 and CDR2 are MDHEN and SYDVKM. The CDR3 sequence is CASSPSDTKLTPQHF. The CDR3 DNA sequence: TGTGCCAGCAGTCCGTCAGACACGAAACTCACGCCCCAGCATTTT. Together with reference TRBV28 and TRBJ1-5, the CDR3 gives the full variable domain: DVKVTQSSRYLVKRTGEKVFLECVQDMDHENMFWYRQDPGLGLRLIYFSYDVKMKEKGDIPEGYSVSREKKERFSLILESASTNQTSMYLCASSPSDTKLTPQHFGDGTRLSIL.

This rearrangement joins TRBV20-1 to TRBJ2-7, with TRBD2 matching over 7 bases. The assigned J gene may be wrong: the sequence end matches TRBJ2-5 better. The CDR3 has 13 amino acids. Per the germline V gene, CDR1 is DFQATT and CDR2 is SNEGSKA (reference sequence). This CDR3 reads CSAKAGRGETQYF. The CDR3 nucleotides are TGCAGTGCTAAAGCCGGGCGGGGGGAGACCCAGTACTTC.

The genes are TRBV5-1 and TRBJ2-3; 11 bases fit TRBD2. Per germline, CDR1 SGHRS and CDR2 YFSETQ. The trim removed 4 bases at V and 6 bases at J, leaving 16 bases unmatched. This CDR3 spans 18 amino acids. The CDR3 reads CASSALSSGGNTADTQYF. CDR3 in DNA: TGCGCCAGCAGCGCTCTCTCTAGCGGGGGGAATACAGCGGATACGCAGTATTTT.

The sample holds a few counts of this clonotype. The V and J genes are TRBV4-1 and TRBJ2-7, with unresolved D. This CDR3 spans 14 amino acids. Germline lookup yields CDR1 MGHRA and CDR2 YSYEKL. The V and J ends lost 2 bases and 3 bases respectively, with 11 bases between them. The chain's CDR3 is CASSQLNVDYEQYF. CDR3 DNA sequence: TGCGCCAGCAGCCAATTAAACGTTGACTACGAGCAGTACTTC.

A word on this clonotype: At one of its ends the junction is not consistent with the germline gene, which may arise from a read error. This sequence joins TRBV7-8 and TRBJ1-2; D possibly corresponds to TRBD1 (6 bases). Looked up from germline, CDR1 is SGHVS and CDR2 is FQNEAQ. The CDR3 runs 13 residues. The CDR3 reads CVSSRGHNYGYTF. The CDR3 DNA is TGTGTCAGCAGCCGGGGACACAACTATGGCTACACCTTC.

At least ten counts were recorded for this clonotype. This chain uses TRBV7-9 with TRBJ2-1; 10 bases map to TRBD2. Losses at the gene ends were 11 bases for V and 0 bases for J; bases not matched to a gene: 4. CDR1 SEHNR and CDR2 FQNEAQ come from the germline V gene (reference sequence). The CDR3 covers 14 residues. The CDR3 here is CAGTSESSYNEQFF. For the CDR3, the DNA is TGTGCCGGGACTAGCGAGAGCTCCTACAATGAGCAGTTCTTC.

CDR3: CSVEDVVGAAEKLFF. The CDR3, as DNA: TGCAGCGTTGAAGACGTAGTTGGGGCGGCTGAAAAACTGTTTTTT. The rearrangement joins TRBV29-1 to TRBJ1-4; D is possibly TRBD1 (5 bases). V shed 0 bases and J shed 7 bases, with 15 bases lying between them. The CDR3 loop spans 15 amino acids. From germline, CDR1 is SQVTM and CDR2 ANQGSEA.

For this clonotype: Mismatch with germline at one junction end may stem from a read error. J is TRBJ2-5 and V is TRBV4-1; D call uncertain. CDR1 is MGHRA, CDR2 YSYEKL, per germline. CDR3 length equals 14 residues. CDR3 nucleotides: TGCGCCAGCAGCAAAGATCCCGCGCAAGAGACCCAGTACTTC. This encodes CASSKDPAQETQYF.